Each of the 13 T cell receptor beta chains below was sequenced from the same sample in a study of type 1 regulatory T cells (dated by TCRdb to 2020 to 2022). On the study overall, not on this receptor specifically: Compared with non-Tr1 cells, Tr1 cells had a narrower TCR repertoire, and the study took this difference to reflect clonal expansion driven by alloantigen.

Sequencing was performed on an Illumina MiSeq. In TCRdb, the public reads were trimmed at Q25 with fastp and aligned with MiXCR, with productive beta chains retained. Every distinct CDR3 protein forms one entry, paired with its most common genes and DNA. The sample includes tens of thousands of distinct CDR3 sequences, with roughly 20% observed a single time. The ten largest account for roughly 8.3% of the sample. These receptors lack a known antigen. Sequenced sample: cultured type 1 regulatory T (Tr1) cells, either the whole culture or a sorted fraction (not recorded which). In light of the paper, this sample's cell subset or site label describes: type 1 regulatory T cells sorted from the T-allo10 product. These receptors came from a human donor in good health.

V gene TRBV15 combines with J gene TRBJ1-2; the D gene is possibly TRBD1 (5 bases). The CDR3 spans 13 residues. CDR1 is LNHNV, CDR2 YYDKDF, per germline (reference sequence). Trimming took 6 bases from V and 4 from J, leaving 12 bases between them. CDR3 residues: CATRGTAGYGYTF. In DNA form, the CDR3 reads TGTGCCACCAGAGGGACGGCCGGCTATGGCTACACCTTC.

This clonotype was seen just once. The rearrangement links TRBV7-3 to TRBJ1-4; 8 positions match TRBD1. CDR3 size: 16 residues. V trimming: 2 bases; J trimming: 7 bases; junction bases outside the gene matches: 9. Per the germline V gene, CDR1 is SGHTA and CDR2 is FQGTGA. The CDR3 DNA reads TGTGCCAGCAGCTTAGTTCGCAGGACAGGGTTTGAAAAACTGTTTTTT. It specifies CASSLVRRTGFEKLFF.

This clonotype has more than one count but fewer than ten. This chain links TRBV23-1 with TRBJ2-2; 15 nucleotides align to TRBD2. TRBV23-1 has ORF status, its function being uncertain. V gave up 2 bases and J gave up 4 bases; unmatched junction bases: 5. The CDR3 extends over 18 amino acids. The CDR3: CASSQRGLAGGGTGELFF. The CDR3 DNA sequence: TGCGCCAGCAGTCAAAGGGGACTAGCGGGAGGAGGCACCGGGGAGCTGTTTTTT.

The chain employs TRBV7-7 and TRBJ2-7; either TRBD1 or TRBD2 may fit D (5 bases each). CDR1 is SSHAT, CDR2 FNYEAQ, per germline (reference sequence). V shed 8 bases and J shed 0 bases, with 20 bases lying between them. This CDR3 is 16 amino acids long. The CDR3 region is CASRGVVEESSYEQYF. CDR3 nucleotides: TGTGCCAGCCGAGGGGTAGTAGAGGAGTCCTCCTACGAGCAGTACTTC.

As concerns this clonotype: This may be a read error: a much more frequent sequence differs by one nucleotide. The J gene is TRBJ2-1, the V gene TRBV20-1; a weak D match, TRBD2 (5 bases). Germline lookup yields CDR1 DFQATT and CDR2 SNEGSKA (reference sequence). The CDR3 contains 16 residues. The ends were cut back, 1 base at V and 7 bases at J, with 20 bases in the middle. The CDR3 sequence is CSARGSVALVYNEQFF. CDR3 bases: TGCAGTGCTAGAGGTAGTGTGGCACTAGTCTATAATGAGCAGTTCTTC.

The chain has TRBV5-6 and TRBJ2-1; the D gene is possibly TRBD2 (5 bases). The CDR3 is 15 amino acids. Trimming shortened V by 2 bases and J by 5 bases, and 14 bases separated the two germline ends. Germline loops: CDR1 SGHDT, CDR2 YYEEEE. The CDR3 coding sequence is TGTGCCAGCAGCTTTCCGAGCGCGGGCAACAATGAGCAGTTCTTC. Protein product: CASSFPSAGNNEQFF.

This clonotype has only a few counts. The rearrangement links TRBV7-2 to TRBJ2-1; D perhaps matches TRBD2 (6 bases). This CDR3 contains 16 residues. The V gene lost 2 bases and the J gene lost 7 bases, with 18 bases spanning the gap. Germline lookup yields CDR1 SGHTA and CDR2 FQGNSA. DNA for the CDR3: TGTGCCAGCAGCTTATGGTCTAGCGACCGTCTAAATGAGCAGTTCTTC. Translated, it gives CASSLWSSDRLNEQFF.

The chain links TRBV5-1 to TRBJ1-4, with D unclear. The germline gives CDR1 SGHRS, CDR2 YFSETQ. The CDR3 length is 14 residues. V was shortened by 5 bases and J by 6 bases, with 14 bases between the two germline ends. CDR3 amino acids: CASRRQFLDEKLFF. The CDR3 DNA reads TGCGCCAGCAGGAGACAATTTTTGGATGAAAAACTGTTTTTT.

This clonotype was observed a few times. This rearrangement joins TRBV5-5 to TRBJ2-7, with 8 bases lining up with TRBD2. The CDR3 loop spans 15 amino acids. V dropped 1 base and J dropped 3; count of bases not matched to a gene: 6. The V gene's germline CDR1 is SGHKS and CDR2 YYEKEE (reference sequence). CDR3 sequence (DNA): TGTGCCAGCAGCTTGACGGTGAGCGGGAGCTACGAGCAGTACTTC. The encoded protein is CASSLTVSGSYEQYF.

This clonotype was detected only a few times. V gene TRBV10-3 combines with J gene TRBJ2-3, with D perhaps being TRBD1 or TRBD2 (6 bases each). The CDR3 totals 12 residues. V gave up 6 bases and J gave up 6 bases, with 10 bases separating them. CDR1 is ENHRY and CDR2 is SYGVKD in the germline V gene. The CDR3 region is CAIRRDKDTQYF. CDR3 nucleotide sequence: TGTGCCATCAGGCGGGACAAGGATACGCAGTATTTT.

The rearrangement joins TRBV10-3 to TRBJ2-5; unclear D gene. The CDR3 is 14 amino acids. The germline V gene encodes CDR1 ENHRY and CDR2 SYGVKD. V lost 1 base and J lost 4, with 10 bases in between. DNA of the CDR3: TGTGCCATCAGTGAGTTGTCAGCCGGAGAGACCCAGTACTTC. It yields the protein CAISELSAGETQYF.

J is TRBJ2-1 and V is TRBV24-1; TRBD2 aligns across 9 bases. J gave up 4 bases and V 9 bases, and 6 bases lay outside the gene matches. Germline CDR1 reads KGHDR; CDR2 reads SFDVKD. This CDR3 region has 14 residues. The CDR3 sequence: CATETSGRYNEQFF. CDR3 coding DNA: TGTGCCACCGAGACTAGCGGAAGATACAATGAGCAGTTCTTC.

In this sample, this clonotype turned up a few times. The chain has TRBV20-1 and TRBJ1-2, with D perhaps TRBD1 (6 bases). The CDR3 contains 12 residues. The germline V gene has CDR1 DFQATT and CDR2 SNEGSKA (reference sequence). Trimming cost V 6 bases and J 6 bases, with 14 bases left between them. As DNA, the CDR3 is TGCAGTGCCCGGGGGGGCTGGGATGGCTACACCTTC. Protein: CSARGGWDGYTF.